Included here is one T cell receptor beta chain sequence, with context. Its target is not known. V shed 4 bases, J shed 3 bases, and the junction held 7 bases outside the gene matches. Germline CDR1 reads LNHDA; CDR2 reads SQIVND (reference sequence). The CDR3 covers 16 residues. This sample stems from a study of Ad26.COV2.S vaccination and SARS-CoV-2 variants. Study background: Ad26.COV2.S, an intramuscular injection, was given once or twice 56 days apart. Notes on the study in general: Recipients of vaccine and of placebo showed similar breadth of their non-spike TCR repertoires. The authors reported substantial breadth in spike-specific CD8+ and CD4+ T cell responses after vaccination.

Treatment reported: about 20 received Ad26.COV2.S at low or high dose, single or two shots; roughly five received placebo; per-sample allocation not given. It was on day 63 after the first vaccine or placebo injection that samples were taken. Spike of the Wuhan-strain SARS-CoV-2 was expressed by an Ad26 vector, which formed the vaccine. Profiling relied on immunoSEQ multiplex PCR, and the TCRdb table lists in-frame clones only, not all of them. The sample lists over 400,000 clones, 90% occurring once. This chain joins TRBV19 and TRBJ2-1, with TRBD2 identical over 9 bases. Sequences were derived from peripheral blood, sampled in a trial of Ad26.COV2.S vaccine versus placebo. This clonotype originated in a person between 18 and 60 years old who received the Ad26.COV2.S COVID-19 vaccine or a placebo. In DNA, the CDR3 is TGTGCCAGTAGTACGCTTAGCGGGAGAAACTACAATGAGCAGTTCTTC. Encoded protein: CASSTLSGRNYNEQFF.